Listed here are 24 T cell receptor beta chains from one sample, sequenced in a study of CD8 T cells in ankylosing spondylitis. Each CDR3 protein is one row after TCRdb ran MiXCR on the 5' RACE reads. The table lists approximately 300,000 distinct CDR3 sequences, around 21% of them singletons. The sequenced sample consisted of blood, either unsorted or a sorted T cell fraction (not recorded which). Every receptor here comes from a female donor with ankylosing spondylitis or in good health (not recorded which).

The table lists this clonotype with a few counts. This rearrangement joins TRBV6-1 to TRBJ1-1; tentatively, D is TRBD1 (6 bases). The length of the CDR3 is 13 residues. From germline, CDR1 is MNHNS and CDR2 SASEGT. V gave up 3 bases and J gave up 3 bases, with 8 bases separating them. The CDR3 DNA is TGTGCCAGCAGTGATCAGGGGTACACTGAAGCTTTCTTT. Translation gives CASSDQGYTEAFF.

In this sample, this clonotype turned up a few times. The rearrangement links TRBV6-5 to TRBJ2-1; no clear D. Trimming took 7 bases from V and 7 from J, leaving 5 bases between them. Germline V gene data show CDR1 as MNHEY and CDR2 as SVGAGI. This CDR3 is 10 amino acids long. CDR3 loop: CASIRNEQFF. CDR3 coding DNA: TGTGCCAGCATAAGAAATGAGCAGTTCTTC.

This clonotype was detected only a few times. The rearrangement links TRBV5-1 to TRBJ1-2, with D tentatively TRBD1 (6 bases). V gave up 4 bases and J gave up 0 bases, with 16 bases separating them. The germline gives CDR1 SGHRS, CDR2 YFSETQ. This CDR3 is 16 amino acids long. DNA of the CDR3: TGCGCCAGCAGCGCAAACCCAGGGGAGGCTAACTATGGCTACACCTTC. Translated: CASSANPGEANYGYTF.

The V call is TRBV12-2, the J call TRBJ1-6. TRBV12-2 is noted as a pseudogene. The CDR3 totals 15 residues. The CDR3, as DNA: TGTGCAAGTCGCCCTCGGCGATGCTTGAATTCACCCCTCCACTTT. Translated: CASRPRRCLNSPLHF.

This clonotype was counted only a few times. The chain employs TRBV12-3 or TRBV12-4 and TRBJ2-1, with 11 nucleotides matching TRBD2. The CDR3 covers 15 residues. Trimming at V came to 7 bases and at J to 7 bases, leaving 9 bases not matched to a gene. The CDR3 is CASILAGGTRNEQFF. The CDR3 DNA reads TGTGCCAGCATCCTAGCGGGAGGAACGAGGAATGAGCAGTTCTTC.

This clonotype has just a few counts. V gene TRBV7-2 combines with J gene TRBJ1-5; D is ambiguous. The ends were cut back, 0 bases at V and 2 bases at J, with 8 bases in the middle. This CDR3 contains 15 residues. CDR1 is SGHTA, CDR2 FQGNSA, per germline. Written as DNA, the CDR3 is TGTGCCAGCAGCTTAGCGGGGATGGGCAATCAGCCCCAGCATTTT. Translation: CASSLAGMGNQPQHF.

This clonotype turned up a few times. J is TRBJ2-4 and V is TRBV20-1; 8 positions agree with TRBD2. J was trimmed by 8 bases and V by 4 bases; bases with no gene match: 19. Germline CDR1 DFQATT, CDR2 SNEGSKA (reference sequence). CDR3 length: 17 residues. CDR3 in DNA: TGCAGTGCTAATTTGGGACTAGTGGTCGGTATTGGGGACATTCAGTACTTC. It translates to CSANLGLVVGIGDIQYF.

This clonotype has a handful of counts. The V gene is TRBV7-2, the J gene TRBJ2-2; no clear D gene. The V and J ends lost 5 bases and 6 bases respectively, with 16 bases between them. Germline assignment: CDR1 SGHTA and CDR2 FQGNSA. This CDR3 spans 15 amino acids. The CDR3: CASSPRAVFAGELFF. In DNA, the CDR3 is TGTGCCAGCAGCCCTCGGGCGGTATTTGCCGGGGAGCTGTTTTTT.

At least ten counts were recorded for this clonotype. The rearrangement links TRBV29-1 to TRBJ2-7; the D gene is possibly TRBD1 (5 bases). This CDR3 has 13 residues. Germline V gives CDR1 SQVTM, CDR2 ANQGSEA. V lost 4 bases, J lost 2 bases, and 12 bases lay in between. The chain's CDR3 is CSVGTLAAYEQYF. CDR3 in DNA: TGCAGCGTTGGGACACTGGCCGCCTACGAGCAGTACTTC.

The chain joins TRBV7-9 to TRBJ2-1, with 14 bases aligning to TRBD2. The CDR3 runs to 15 residues. Germline CDR1 is SEHNR and CDR2 is FQNEAQ (reference sequence). The ends lost 8 bases at V and 8 bases at J; junction bases unmatched: 8. The CDR3 spells CASWAGTSGSDEQFF. In DNA, the CDR3 is TGTGCCAGCTGGGCAGGGACTAGCGGGAGTGATGAGCAGTTCTTC.

This clonotype has more than one count but fewer than ten. V gene TRBV7-2 combines with J gene TRBJ2-1; 8 bases match TRBD1. This CDR3 region has 15 residues. The V segment lost 5 bases and the J segment 3 bases; nucleotides outside the gene matches: 6. CDR1 and CDR2 from the germline V gene are SGHTA and FQGNSA. CDR3 region: CASSRTTGDYNEQFF. The CDR3 DNA sequence: TGTGCCAGCAGCCGAACGACAGGGGACTACAATGAGCAGTTCTTC.

This clonotype has just a few counts. The rearrangement joins TRBV29-1 to TRBJ1-6; D might be TRBD1 (6 bases). The CDR3 totals 14 residues. The V gene lost 5 bases and the J gene lost 5 bases, with 13 bases spanning the gap. In germline, CDR1 is SQVTM, CDR2 ANQGSEA. The CDR3 spells CSVLTGSDNSPLHF. The CDR3 DNA follows: TGCAGCGTTTTGACAGGTTCGGATAATTCACCCCTCCACTTT.

This clonotype has just a few counts. The chain has TRBV5-1 and TRBJ2-4; TRBD2 matches 14 bases. V shed 4 bases, J shed 9 bases, and the junction held 6 bases outside the gene matches. Germline CDR1 is SGHRS and CDR2 is YFSETQ. The CDR3 extends over 15 amino acids. CDR3 amino acids: CASSHGLAGGGIQYF. DNA of the CDR3: TGCGCCAGCAGCCACGGACTAGCGGGAGGCGGCATTCAGTACTTC. The complete variable domain, with remaining parts taken from reference TRBV5-1 and TRBJ2-4, reads KAGVTQTPRYLIKTRGQQVTLSCSPISGHRSVSWYQQTPGQGLQFLFEYFSETQRNKGNFPGRFSGRQFSNSRSEMNVSTLELGDSALYLCASSHGLAGGGIQYFGAGTRLSVL.

V usage is TRBV6-2 or TRBV6-3 and J usage is TRBJ1-2, with D unclear. Germline CDR1 and CDR2: MNHEY and SVGEGT. Trimming stripped 4 bases from V and 4 bases from J, with 13 bases between. This CDR3 has 14 amino acids. This CDR3 reads CASSSPGSSYGYTF. Here the CDR3 DNA reads TGTGCCAGCAGTTCCCCGGGCAGCTCCTATGGCTACACCTTC.

V gene TRBV10-3 combines with J gene TRBJ2-1, with TRBD1 matching 9 bases. Germline CDR1 reads ENHRY; CDR2 reads SYGVKD. After removal of 6 bases from V and 7 bases from J, the junction contained 4 bases not matched to a gene. The CDR3 is 13 residues long. CDR3 in DNA: TGTGCCATCAGGGAGGACAGGGGTAATGAGCAGTTCTTC. Amino acids: CAIREDRGNEQFF.

This clonotype was recorded at least ten times. V and J are TRBV5-1 and TRBJ2-5, with a tentative D call TRBD1 (7 bases). Germline lookup yields CDR1 SGHRS and CDR2 YFSETQ. V was pared by 0 bases and J by 3 bases, with 12 bases between. CDR3 length: 15 amino acids. The CDR3 reads CASSLERGTEETQYF. CDR3 DNA: TGCGCCAGCAGCTTGGAACGGGGGACAGAAGAGACCCAGTACTTC.

The chain uses TRBV7-9 and TRBJ2-1; D might be TRBD1 (5 bases). V shed 4 bases and J shed 2 bases, with 12 bases lying between them. This CDR3 spans 15 amino acids. The germline V gene has CDR1 SEHNR and CDR2 FQNEAQ (reference sequence). CDR3 sequence (DNA): TGTGCCAGCAGCTCGAAGGGGTCTGCCTACAATGAGCAGTTCTTC. Amino acids: CASSSKGSAYNEQFF.

There are a few counts of this clonotype. The chain is built from TRBV29-1 and TRBJ2-2; D gene unclear. The CDR3 consists of 12 residues. Trimming took 6 bases from V and 4 from J, leaving 9 bases between them. Germline V gives CDR1 SQVTM, CDR2 ANQGSEA. Here the CDR3 reads CSVIPFTGELFF. The CDR3 coding sequence is TGCAGCGTGATCCCCTTCACCGGGGAGCTGTTTTTT.

This clonotype was seen a few times. This chain joins TRBV9 and TRBJ2-5, with D possibly TRBD2 on 5 matching bases. This CDR3 spans 15 amino acids. Trimming stripped 0 bases from V and 3 bases from J, with 12 bases between. Per germline, CDR1 SGDLS and CDR2 YYNGEE. In DNA, the CDR3 is TGTGCCAGCAGCGTAGTAGAGGGTTGGGAAGAGACCCAGTACTTC. Its protein product is CASSVVEGWEETQYF.

This clonotype was seen repeatedly, ten times or more. The CDR3 DNA reads TGTGCCAGCAGAATTTCCGGGGAGCTGTTTTTT. This codes for CASRISGELFF. The chain employs TRBV12-3 or TRBV12-4 and TRBJ2-2; D call uncertain. V lost 6 bases to trimming and J lost 6 bases, with 5 bases between them. The CDR3 covers 11 residues.

This rearrangement joins TRBV29-1 to TRBJ2-3; tentatively, D is TRBD2 (6 bases). Trimming shortened V by 5 bases and J by 6 bases, and 27 bases separated the two germline ends. CDR3 length: 17 amino acids. The germline V gene encodes CDR1 SQVTM and CDR2 ANQGSEA. This CDR3 is CSVPKFGGARDSDTQYF. CDR3 in DNA: TGCAGCGTTCCAAAGTTCGGCGGGGCGAGGGATTCGGATACGCAGTATTTT.

This clonotype was counted a few times. This sequence joins TRBV28 and TRBJ2-2; TRBD2 might be the D (5 bases). Germline CDR1 and CDR2: MDHEN and SYDVKM. V was trimmed by 4 bases and J by 6 bases, leaving 12 bases between them. The CDR3 covers 14 residues. The CDR3 DNA follows: TGTGCCAGCAGTTCCCCTAGCTCCCCCGGGGAGCTGTTTTTT. This gives the protein CASSSPSSPGELFF.

This clonotype was seen repeatedly, ten times or more. The chain uses TRBV20-1 and TRBJ1-1; D not resolved. This CDR3 has 15 residues. Per the germline V gene, CDR1 is DFQATT and CDR2 is SNEGSKA (reference sequence). Written as DNA, the CDR3 is TGCAGGGCGTGGGCCCCCCGGACTATGAACACTGAAGCTTTCTTT. It specifies CRAWAPRTMNTEAFF.

Only a few counts were recorded for this clonotype. This CDR3 reads CASSLISGGTEAFF. The CDR3, as DNA: TGTGCCAGCAGCTTGATTTCAGGGGGGACTGAAGCTTTCTTT. This chain connects TRBV7-2 to TRBJ1-1; 7 bases align to TRBD1. V lost 3 bases to trimming and J lost 5 bases; unmatched junction nucleotides: 6. Germline lookup yields CDR1 SGHTA and CDR2 FQGNSA. The CDR3 contains 14 residues.